What follows are 4 T cell receptor beta chains derived from one specimen sequenced in a study of shared clonotypes between healthy human individuals. Data came from immunoSEQ multiplex PCR; TCRdb stores just in-frame clones and leaves some out. The table lists approximately 440,000 clones, approximately 77% of them singletons. The specimen was PBMCs. These receptor sequences come from a woman in her thirties or forties in good health. Some clones in this sample may be carry-over from other donors' samples.

The chain is built from TRBV7-3 and TRBJ2-1; tentative D call: TRBD1 (6 bases). The CDR3 totals 15 residues. CDR1 is SGHTA and CDR2 is FQGTGA in the germline V gene. Between the trimmed V and J ends, which lost 2 bases and 0 bases, there was a span of 8 bases. CDR3 region: CASSLGTHSYNEQFF. CDR3 nucleotide sequence: TGTGCCAGCAGCTTAGGGACACACTCCTACAATGAGCAGTTCTTC. Using reference TRBV7-3 and TRBJ2-1 for the parts outside the CDR3, the full variable domain is GAGVSQTPSNKVTEKGKYVELRCDPISGHTALYWYRQSLGQGPEFLIYFQGTGAADDSGLPNDRFFAVRPEGSVSTLKIQRTERGDSAVYLCASSLGTHSYNEQFFGPGTRLTVL.

This rearrangement joins TRBV28 to TRBJ2-7; 14 nucleotides match TRBD2. Trimming removed 6 bases from V and 4 bases from J; junction bases left unmatched: 14. The CDR3 extends over 18 amino acids. Looked up from germline, CDR1 is MDHEN and CDR2 is SYDVKM. This CDR3 is CASRFQWGRLAGGYEQYF. The CDR3 DNA is TGTGCCAGCAGGTTCCAATGGGGAAGACTAGCGGGAGGGTACGAGCAGTACTTC.

The rearrangement links TRBV30 to TRBJ2-2; 7 bases are a match to TRBD2. The CDR3 contains 14 residues. Per germline, CDR1 GTSNPN and CDR2 SVGIG (reference sequence). V dropped 7 bases and J dropped 1; count of bases not matched to a gene: 6. The CDR3 region is CAFRAGMNTGELFF. The CDR3 DNA reads TGTGCCTTCCGAGCGGGAATGAACACCGGGGAGCTGTTTTTT.

This chain joins TRBV2 and TRBJ2-3; D uncertain. Germline assignment: CDR1 SNHLY and CDR2 FYNNEI. V lost 6 bases and J 2 bases, leaving 6 bases between the germline ends. This CDR3 is built from 12 residues. CDR3 sequence: CASSRATDTQYF. CDR3 coding DNA: TGTGCCAGCAGCCGGGCCACAGATACGCAGTATTTT.